What follows are 21 T cell receptor beta chains derived from one specimen sequenced in a study of early T cells in non-severe SARS-CoV-2 infection listed by TCRdb under 2021. To prepare the library, 5' RACE was applied. The reads were generated on a NextSeq 500. The raw public data were reprocessed by TCRdb itself: fastp quality trimming at Q25, MiXCR clonotype calling, in-frame beta chains only. A single entry per CDR3 protein holds the most common genes and DNA from its merged rows. This sample holds under 100,000 distinct CDR3 sequences; roughly 13% were observed only once. Of the sample, 1.4% falls within the top ten clones. Sequencing was done on a sample of whole blood. These receptors originate from an adult who was a healthcare worker with PCR-confirmed SARS-CoV-2 infection or an uninfected control (not recorded which).

A remark on this clonotype: One end of the junction does not line up with germline, which may come from a read error. The V and J genes are TRBV19 and TRBJ2-3; tentatively, D is TRBD1 or TRBD2 (6 bases each). Germline lookup yields CDR1 LNHDA and CDR2 SQIVND (reference sequence). This CDR3 contains 16 residues. The CDR3 DNA is TGTGCCTGTAGCGGCATAAGACAGGCCCAAGGAGATACGCAGTATTTT. Protein: CACSGIRQAQGDTQYF.

The chain is built from TRBV18 and TRBJ2-2, with 13 bases matching TRBD2. Germline CDR1 is KGHSH and CDR2 is LQKENI. The CDR3 is 17 residues long. J gave up 3 bases and V 4 bases, and 5 bases lay outside the gene matches. The CDR3 here is CASSRGLAGAYTGELFF. In DNA, the CDR3 is TGTGCCAGCTCACGAGGACTAGCGGGGGCCTACACCGGGGAGCTGTTTTTT.

This clonotype was counted ten times or more. The chain carries TRBV30 and TRBJ1-3; D call uncertain. The V and J ends lost 4 bases and 0 bases respectively, with 10 bases between them. Germline V lookup: CDR1 GTSNPN, CDR2 SVGIG (reference sequence). This CDR3 has 14 amino acids. The CDR3 protein is CAWNPANSGNTIYF. The CDR3 DNA reads TGTGCCTGGAATCCGGCCAACTCTGGAAACACCATATATTTT.

This clonotype was recorded many times. CDR3 sequence: CASSILGARYEQYF. The CDR3 DNA is TGTGCCAGTAGTATCTTGGGGGCGAGGTACGAGCAGTACTTC. V usage is TRBV19 and J usage is TRBJ2-7, with D tentatively TRBD1 (6 bases). CDR3 length: 14 amino acids. Trimming removed 3 bases at V and 4 bases at J, with 13 bases between. Per germline, CDR1 LNHDA and CDR2 SQIVND (reference sequence).

This clonotype has just one count. This chain links TRBV15 with TRBJ1-2, with D possibly matching TRBD1 (5 bases). Germline CDR1 LNHNV, CDR2 YYDKDF (reference sequence). The CDR3 spans 16 residues. Trimming took 0 bases from V and 2 from J, leaving 13 bases between them. The DNA for the CDR3 is TGTGCCACCAGCAGAGAAGGGCAGGGAAAGAACTATGGCTACACCTTC. It yields the protein CATSREGQGKNYGYTF.

The chain combines TRBV29-1 with TRBJ2-2; D not certain. The CDR3 sequence is 13 residues long. Germline loops: CDR1 SQVTM, CDR2 ANQGSEA. V lost 3 bases, J lost 1 base, and 6 bases lay in between. Here the CDR3 reads CSVDLRNTGELFF. CDR3 nucleotides: TGCAGCGTTGATCTAAGGAACACCGGGGAGCTGTTTTTT.

The genes are TRBV29-1 and TRBJ2-7, with D possibly TRBD1 on 5 matching bases. Trimming cost V 4 bases and J 0 bases, with 10 bases left between them. From germline, CDR1 is SQVTM and CDR2 ANQGSEA. The length of the CDR3 is 13 residues. The CDR3 loop reads CSVAQGPSYEQYF. CDR3 in DNA: TGCAGCGTTGCCCAGGGCCCCTCCTACGAGCAGTACTTC.

V and J are TRBV11-3 and TRBJ2-3; 9 bases map to TRBD2. The CDR3 loop spans 15 amino acids. CDR1 is SGHNT and CDR2 is YENEEA in the germline V gene. After removal of 5 bases from V and 4 bases from J, the junction contained 7 bases not matched to a gene. CDR3 in amino acids: CASSRLAGAADTQYF. DNA for the CDR3: TGTGCCAGCAGCCGATTAGCGGGGGCAGCAGATACGCAGTATTTT. The full variable domain, completed using reference TRBV11-3 and TRBJ2-3, is EAGVVQSPRYKIIEKKQPVAFWCNPISGHNTLYWYLQNLGQGPELLIRYENEEAVDDSQLPKDRFSAERLKGVDSTLKIQPAELGDSAVYLCASSRLAGAADTQYFGPGTRLTVL.

The V and J genes are TRBV24-1 and TRBJ2-4; D may correspond to TRBD1 or TRBD2 (5 bases each). Looked up from germline, CDR1 is KGHDR and CDR2 is SFDVKD. V was shortened by 5 bases and J by 4 bases, with 14 bases between the two germline ends. This CDR3 comprises 15 residues. CDR3 sequence reads: CATSVERGPKNIQYF. As DNA, the CDR3 is TGTGCCACCAGTGTAGAGAGGGGCCCAAAAAACATTCAGTACTTC.

There are a few counts of this clonotype. This chain joins TRBV11-2 and TRBJ2-7, with D hard to call. The CDR3 is made up of 11 amino acids. Looked up from germline, CDR1 is SGHAT and CDR2 is FQNNGV. Trimming stripped 5 bases from V and 6 bases from J, with 8 bases between. The CDR3 protein is CASSRFSEQYF. In DNA, the CDR3 is TGTGCCAGCAGCCGATTTTCCGAGCAGTACTTC. The full variable domain, with the rest looked up from reference TRBV11-2 and TRBJ2-7, is EAGVAQSPRYKIIEKRQSVAFWCNPISGHATLYWYQQILGQGPKLLIQFQNNGVVDDSQLPKDRFSAERLKGVDSTLKIQPAKLEDSAVYLCASSRFSEQYFGPGTRLTVT.

The chain employs TRBV9 and TRBJ2-1, with a tentative D call TRBD2 (6 bases). Trimming pared 2 bases from V and 9 bases from J, leaving 12 bases between. The germline CDR1 and CDR2 sequences are SGDLS and YYNGEE. This CDR3 is built from 13 residues. CDR3 in amino acids: CASSVAGGAEQFF. CDR3 nucleotides: TGTGCCAGCAGCGTGGCCGGGGGTGCTGAGCAGTTCTTC.

The table lists this clonotype with many counts. The rearrangement links TRBV7-8 to TRBJ2-7; no firm D call. V was trimmed by 1 base and J by 7 bases, leaving 11 bases between them. This CDR3 has 13 residues. Looked up from germline, CDR1 is SGHVS and CDR2 is FQNEAQ. In nucleotides, the CDR3 is TGTGCCAGCAGCTTAGGTCACCTTGGGGAGCAGTACTTC. Translated: CASSLGHLGEQYF.

This clonotype was found a few times. The rearrangement links TRBV10-3 to TRBJ1-6, with a weak D call TRBD1 (5 bases). This CDR3 has 12 residues. V was trimmed by 6 bases and J by 10 bases, leaving 10 bases between them. Germline V gene sequence: CDR1 ENHRY, CDR2 SYGVKD. In DNA, the CDR3 is TGTGCCATCAGGGAGGGGCCGTCACCCCTCCACTTT. Its translation: CAIREGPSPLHF.

This clonotype has a handful of counts. The chain couples TRBV29-1 to TRBJ1-1; D not certain. Germline assignment: CDR1 SQVTM and CDR2 ANQGSEA. The CDR3 consists of 13 residues. V was cut by 4 bases and J by 5 bases, with 14 bases left in between. The CDR3 is CSVVEGWRTEAFF. The CDR3 DNA reads TGCAGCGTTGTGGAAGGGTGGAGGACTGAAGCTTTCTTT.

This clonotype was seen more than once but under ten times. The chain recombines TRBV28 with TRBJ1-6; D is ambiguous. Germline CDR1 and CDR2: MDHEN and SYDVKM. CDR3 length: 11 amino acids. Trimming cost V 3 bases and J 11 bases, with 5 bases left between them. Here the CDR3 DNA reads TGTGCCAGCAGTTTGAACCCACCCCTCCACTTT. It codes for CASSLNPPLHF.

In its sample, this clonotype was seen many times. V gene TRBV5-6 combines with J gene TRBJ2-3; 8 bases map to TRBD2. Looked up from germline, CDR1 is SGHDT and CDR2 is YYEEEE. The CDR3 consists of 15 residues. The V and J ends lost 4 bases and 6 bases, in that order; junction bases with no gene match: 10. The DNA of the CDR3 is TGTGCCAGCAGCCAGCGGGGGTCCACACGGGATACGCAGTATTTT. It translates to CASSQRGSTRDTQYF.

This clonotype has a count of ten or more. The rearrangement joins TRBV9 to TRBJ2-5, with D unclear. Germline CDR1 is SGDLS and CDR2 is YYNGEE. V lost 1 base and J 1 base, leaving 8 bases between the germline ends. The CDR3 totals 14 residues. CDR3 sequence: CASSVLAAQETQYF. The CDR3 bases are TGTGCCAGCAGCGTATTGGCGGCCCAAGAGACCCAGTACTTC. The whole variable domain, filled in from reference TRBV9 and TRBJ2-5, reads DSGVTQTPKHLITATGQRVTLRCSPRSGDLSVYWYQQSLDQGLQFLIQYYNGEERAKGNILERFSAQQFPDLHSELNLSSLELGDSALYFCASSVLAAQETQYFGPGTRLLVL.

This clonotype was observed at least ten times. The chain couples TRBV4-1 to TRBJ1-5; D gene uncertain. Trimming shortened V by 2 bases and J by 4 bases, and 9 bases separated the two germline ends. The germline V gene has CDR1 MGHRA and CDR2 YSYEKL. The CDR3 is 14 residues long. CDR3 region: CASSQIRRNQPQHF. The CDR3 nucleotides read TGCGCCAGCAGCCAAATCAGAAGAAATCAGCCCCAGCATTTT.

There are a few counts of this clonotype. The J gene is TRBJ2-7, the V gene TRBV20-1; no definite D call. CDR1 and CDR2 (germline): DFQATT, SNEGSKA (reference sequence). The CDR3 loop spans 12 amino acids. V gave up 3 bases and J gave up 3 bases, with 9 bases separating them. The CDR3 spells CSASGLGYEQYF. CDR3 coding DNA: TGCAGTGCTAGCGGGTTAGGCTACGAGCAGTACTTC.

V is TRBV29-1 and J is TRBJ2-3, with D possibly TRBD1 on 6 matching bases. V was shortened by 7 bases and J by 9 bases, with 17 bases between the two germline ends. Germline CDR1 reads SQVTM; CDR2 reads ANQGSEA. This CDR3 has 12 residues. The CDR3 coding sequence is TGCAGCGCGGTCCCAGGGGAAGCCACGCAGTATTTT. Protein sequence: CSAVPGEATQYF.

The chain couples TRBV13 to TRBJ1-1; D is perhaps TRBD1 (6 bases). Germline V gene data show CDR1 as PRHDT and CDR2 as FYEKMQ (reference sequence). Trimming shortened V by 4 bases and J by 8 bases, and 17 bases separated the two germline ends. This CDR3 is built from 14 residues. CDR3 sequence reads: CASSYTGNRVEAFF. The CDR3, as DNA: TGTGCCAGCAGCTATACGGGAAACAGGGTGGAAGCTTTCTTT.